This entry concerns a single T cell receptor (beta chain). The antigen is not known. Isolation of PBMCs was performed on about 9.9 ml fresh peripheral blood. From RNA transcripts, TCR beta CDR3 regions were amplified. First-round RT-PCR of the TCR CDR3 relied on the HTBI primer set. MiXCR was run by TCRdb on the multiplex PCR reads, yielding one entry per CDR3 protein. The sample shows roughly 400,000 distinct CDR3 sequences, 11% to 15% of them seen only once. The data are from a study of T cells in Graves' hyperthyroidism and ophthalmopathy. General observations from the study: Median prediction lead before ophthalmopathy onset was 5.5 to 7 months with the model. Classification by a 13 V-J model distinguished ophthalmopathy from stable hyperthyroidism.

This receptor was obtained from a man aged 45-65 years with Graves' ophthalmopathy. What was sequenced was blood.

This CDR3 is CSVVSLTEAFF. In DNA form, the CDR3 reads TGCAGCGTTGTCAGTCTCACTGAAGCTTTCTTT. This chain connects TRBV29-1 to TRBJ1-1; no clear D gene. V lost 4 bases, J lost 4 bases, and 7 bases lay in between. The CDR3 contains 11 residues. Germline values: CDR1 SQVTM, CDR2 ANQGSEA.